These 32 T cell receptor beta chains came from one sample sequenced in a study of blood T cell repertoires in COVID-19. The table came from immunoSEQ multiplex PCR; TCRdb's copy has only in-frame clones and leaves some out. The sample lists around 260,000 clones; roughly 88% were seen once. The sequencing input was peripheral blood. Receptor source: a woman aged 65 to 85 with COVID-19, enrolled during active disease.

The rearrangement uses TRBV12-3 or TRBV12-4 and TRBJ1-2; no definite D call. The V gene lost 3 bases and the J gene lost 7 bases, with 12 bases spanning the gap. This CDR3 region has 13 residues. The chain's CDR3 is CASSLRATIGYTF. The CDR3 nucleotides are TGTGCCAGCAGTTTGAGGGCAACTATTGGCTACACCTTC.

The DNA of the CDR3 is TGTGCCTGGAAATCCGGGACACCGACCTATGGCTACACCTTC. It yields the protein CAWKSGTPTYGYTF. The genes are TRBV30 and TRBJ1-2, with a possible D match to TRBD1 (6 bases). Trimming cost V 4 bases and J 4 bases, with 16 bases left between them. Germline V gene data show CDR1 as GTSNPN and CDR2 as SVGIG (reference sequence). The CDR3 contains 14 residues.

The CDR3 region is CAWMAWFNTEAFF. The DNA of the CDR3 is TGTGCCTGGATGGCCTGGTTTAACACTGAAGCTTTCTTT. V and J are TRBV30 and TRBJ1-1; D not resolved. Trimming pared 4 bases from V and 2 bases from J, leaving 11 bases between. Germline CDR1 reads GTSNPN; CDR2 reads SVGIG (reference sequence). This CDR3 is built from 13 residues. The full variable domain, completed using reference TRBV30 and TRBJ1-1, is SQTIHQWPATLVQPVGSPLSLECTVEGTSNPNLYWYRQAAGRGLQLLFYSVGIGQISSEVPQNLSASRPQDRQFILSSKKLLLSDSGFYLCAWMAWFNTEAFFGQGTRLTVV.

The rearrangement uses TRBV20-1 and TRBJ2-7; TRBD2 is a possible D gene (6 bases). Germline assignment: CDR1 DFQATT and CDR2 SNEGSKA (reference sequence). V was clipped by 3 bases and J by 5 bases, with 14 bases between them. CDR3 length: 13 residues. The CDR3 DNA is TGCAGTGCTAGTTCGGGGGAGCGCGACGAGCAGTACTTC. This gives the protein CSASSGERDEQYF.

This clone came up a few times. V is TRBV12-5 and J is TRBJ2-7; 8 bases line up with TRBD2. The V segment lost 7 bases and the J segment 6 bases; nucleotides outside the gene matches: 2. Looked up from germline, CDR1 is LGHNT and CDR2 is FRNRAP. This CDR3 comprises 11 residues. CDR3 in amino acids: CASDSGIEQYF. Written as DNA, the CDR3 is TGTGCTAGTGATAGCGGGATCGAGCAGTACTTC.

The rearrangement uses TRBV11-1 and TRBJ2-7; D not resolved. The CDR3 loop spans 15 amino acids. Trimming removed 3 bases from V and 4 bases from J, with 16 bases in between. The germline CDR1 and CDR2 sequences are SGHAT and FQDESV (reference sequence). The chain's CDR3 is CASSFSSSQAYEQYF. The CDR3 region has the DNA TGTGCCAGCAGCTTTAGTAGCTCCCAAGCATACGAGCAGTACTTC.

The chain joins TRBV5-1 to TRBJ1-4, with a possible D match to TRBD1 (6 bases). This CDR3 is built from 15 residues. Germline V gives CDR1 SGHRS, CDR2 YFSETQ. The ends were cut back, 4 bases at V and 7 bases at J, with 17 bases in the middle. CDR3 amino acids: CASSPIQGSGEKLFF. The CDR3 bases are TGCGCCAGCAGCCCCATACAGGGATCCGGTGAAAAACTGTTTTTT.

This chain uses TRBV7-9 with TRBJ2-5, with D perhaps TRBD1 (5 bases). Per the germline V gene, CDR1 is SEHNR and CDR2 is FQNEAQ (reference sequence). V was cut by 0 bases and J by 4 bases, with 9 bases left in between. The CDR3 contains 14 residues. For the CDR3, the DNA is TGTGCCAGCAGCTTAGCGCGGCAGGGAGAGACCCAGTACTTC. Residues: CASSLARQGETQYF.

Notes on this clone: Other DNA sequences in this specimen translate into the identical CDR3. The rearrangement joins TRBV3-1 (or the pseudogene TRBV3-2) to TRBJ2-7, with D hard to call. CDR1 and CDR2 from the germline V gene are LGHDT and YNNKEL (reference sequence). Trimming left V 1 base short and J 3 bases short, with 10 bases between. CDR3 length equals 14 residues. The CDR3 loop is CASSQGTGGYEQYF. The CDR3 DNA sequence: TGTGCCAGCAGCCAAGGAACTGGCGGCTACGAGCAGTACTTC.

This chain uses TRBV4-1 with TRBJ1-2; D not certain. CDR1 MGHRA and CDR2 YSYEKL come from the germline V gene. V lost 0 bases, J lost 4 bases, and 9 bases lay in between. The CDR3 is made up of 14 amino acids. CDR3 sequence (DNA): TGCGCCAGCAGCCAAGAGGGTCACAGCTATGGCTACACCTTC. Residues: CASSQEGHSYGYTF.

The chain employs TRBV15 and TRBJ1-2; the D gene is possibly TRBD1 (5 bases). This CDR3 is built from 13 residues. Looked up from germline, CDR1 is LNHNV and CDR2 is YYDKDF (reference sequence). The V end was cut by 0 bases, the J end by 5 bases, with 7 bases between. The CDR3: CATSRETDYGYTF. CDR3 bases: TGTGCCACCAGCAGAGAGACAGATTATGGCTACACCTTC. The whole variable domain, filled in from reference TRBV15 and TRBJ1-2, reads DAMVIQNPRYQVTQFGKPVTLSCSQTLNHNVMYWYQQKSSQAPKLLFHYYDKDFNNEADTPDNFQSRRPNTSFCFLDIRSPGLGDTAMYLCATSRETDYGYTFGSGTRLTVV.

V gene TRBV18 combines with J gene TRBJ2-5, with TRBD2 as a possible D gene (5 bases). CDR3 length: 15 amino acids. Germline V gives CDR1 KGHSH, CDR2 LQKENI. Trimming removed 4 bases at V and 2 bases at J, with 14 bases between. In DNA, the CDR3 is TGTGCCAGCTCACTGGAGGTTTTAATACAAGAGACCCAGTACTTC. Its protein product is CASSLEVLIQETQYF.

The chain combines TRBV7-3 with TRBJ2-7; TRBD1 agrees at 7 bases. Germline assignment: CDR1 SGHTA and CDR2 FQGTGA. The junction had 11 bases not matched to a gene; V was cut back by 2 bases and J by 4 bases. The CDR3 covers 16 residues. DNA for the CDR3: TGTGCCAGCAGCTTAGTGACAGGGATTCGGGGTTACGAGCAGTACTTC. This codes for CASSLVTGIRGYEQYF.

The CDR3 DNA reads TGTGCCAGCCGTGGACACTTCGGGTCACCCCTCCACTTT. Amino acids: CASRGHFGSPLHF. V and J are TRBV27 and TRBJ1-6, with a possible D match to TRBD1 (5 bases). Trimming removed 8 bases from V and 10 bases from J, with 15 bases in between. The germline V gene has CDR1 MNHEY and CDR2 SMNVEV (reference sequence). CDR3 length: 13 residues.

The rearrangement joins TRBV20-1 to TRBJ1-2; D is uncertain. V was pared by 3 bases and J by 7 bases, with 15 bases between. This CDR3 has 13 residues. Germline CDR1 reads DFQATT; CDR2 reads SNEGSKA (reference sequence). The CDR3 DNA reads TGCAGTGCTAGTCTCGGGGTTATCAGTGGCTACACCTTC. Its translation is CSASLGVISGYTF.

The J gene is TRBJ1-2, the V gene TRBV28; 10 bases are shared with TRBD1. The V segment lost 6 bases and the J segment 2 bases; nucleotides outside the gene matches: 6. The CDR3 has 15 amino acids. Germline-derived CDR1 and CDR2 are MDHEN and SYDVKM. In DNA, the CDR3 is TGTGCCAGCAGGACCGACAGGGGGCAGAACTATGGCTACACCTTC. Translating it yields CASRTDRGQNYGYTF.

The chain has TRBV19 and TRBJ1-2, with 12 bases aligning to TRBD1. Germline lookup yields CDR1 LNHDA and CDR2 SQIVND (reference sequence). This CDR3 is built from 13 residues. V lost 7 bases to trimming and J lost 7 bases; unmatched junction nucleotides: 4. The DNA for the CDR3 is TGTGCCAGTACCGGGACAGGGGGCTTTGGCTACACCTTC. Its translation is CASTGTGGFGYTF.

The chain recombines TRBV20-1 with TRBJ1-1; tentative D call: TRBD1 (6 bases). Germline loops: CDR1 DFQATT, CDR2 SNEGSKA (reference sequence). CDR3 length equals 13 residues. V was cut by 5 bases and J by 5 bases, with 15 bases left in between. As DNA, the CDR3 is TGCAGTGCTCGTGATCAGGGGTGGACTGAAGCTTTCTTT. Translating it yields CSARDQGWTEAFF.

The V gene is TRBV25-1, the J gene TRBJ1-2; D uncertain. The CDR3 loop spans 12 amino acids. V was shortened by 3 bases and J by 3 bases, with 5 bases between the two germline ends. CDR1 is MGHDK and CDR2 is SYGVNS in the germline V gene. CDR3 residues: CASSDGYYGYTF. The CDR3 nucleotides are TGTGCCAGCAGTGATGGCTACTATGGCTACACCTTC.

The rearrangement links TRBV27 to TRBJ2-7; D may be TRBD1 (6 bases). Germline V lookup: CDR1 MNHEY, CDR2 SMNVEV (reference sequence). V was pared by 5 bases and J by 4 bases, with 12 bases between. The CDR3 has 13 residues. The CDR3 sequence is CASSHGQFYEQYF. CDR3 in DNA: TGTGCCAGCAGTCATGGACAGTTTTACGAGCAGTACTTC.

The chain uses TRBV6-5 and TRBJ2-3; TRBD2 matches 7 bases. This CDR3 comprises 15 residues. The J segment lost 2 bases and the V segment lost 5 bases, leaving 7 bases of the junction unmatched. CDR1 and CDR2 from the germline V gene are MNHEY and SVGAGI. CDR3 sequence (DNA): TGTGCCAGCAGTAAAATGAGCGGGGTCACAGATACGCAGTATTTT. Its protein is CASSKMSGVTDTQYF.

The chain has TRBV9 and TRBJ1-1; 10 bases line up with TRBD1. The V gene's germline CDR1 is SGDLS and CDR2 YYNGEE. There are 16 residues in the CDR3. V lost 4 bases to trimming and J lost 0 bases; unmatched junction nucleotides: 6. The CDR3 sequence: CASSTRQGAMNTEAFF. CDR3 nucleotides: TGTGCCAGCAGCACCCGACAGGGGGCGATGAACACTGAAGCTTTCTTT.

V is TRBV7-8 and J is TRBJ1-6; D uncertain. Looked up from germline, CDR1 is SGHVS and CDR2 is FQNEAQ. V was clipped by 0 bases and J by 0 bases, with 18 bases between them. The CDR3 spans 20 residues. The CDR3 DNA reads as TGTGCCAGCAGCTTAGCGGGCAGTGGAATTGCAAGCTCCTATAATTCACCCCTCCACTTT. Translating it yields CASSLAGSGIASSYNSPLHF. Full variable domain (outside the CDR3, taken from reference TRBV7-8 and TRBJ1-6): GAGVSQSPRYKVAKRGQDVALRCDPISGHVSLFWYQQALGQGPEFLTYFQNEAQLDKSGLPSDRFFAERPEGSVSTLKIQRTQQEDSAVYLCASSLAGSGIASSYNSPLHFGNGTRLTVT.

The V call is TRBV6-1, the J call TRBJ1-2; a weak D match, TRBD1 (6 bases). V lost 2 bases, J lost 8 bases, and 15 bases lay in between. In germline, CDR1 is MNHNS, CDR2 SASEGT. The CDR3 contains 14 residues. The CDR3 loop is CASSERGGLFGYTF. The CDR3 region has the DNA TGTGCCAGCAGTGAAAGGGGGGGGCTCTTCGGCTACACCTTC.

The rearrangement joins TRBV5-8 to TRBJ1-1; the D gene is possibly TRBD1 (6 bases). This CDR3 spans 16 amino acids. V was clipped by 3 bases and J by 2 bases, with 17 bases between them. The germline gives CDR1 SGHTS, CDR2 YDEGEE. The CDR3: CASSYTLGQRNTEAFF. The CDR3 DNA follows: TGTGCCAGCAGCTACACCCTGGGACAAAGAAACACTGAAGCTTTCTTT.

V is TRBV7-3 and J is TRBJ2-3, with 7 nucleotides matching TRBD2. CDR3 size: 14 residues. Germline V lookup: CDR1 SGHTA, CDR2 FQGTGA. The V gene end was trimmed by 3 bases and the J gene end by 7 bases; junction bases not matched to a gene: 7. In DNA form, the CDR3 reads TGTGCCAGCAGCTTGCGAGGGAGGGATAATACGCAGTATTTT. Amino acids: CASSLRGRDNTQYF.

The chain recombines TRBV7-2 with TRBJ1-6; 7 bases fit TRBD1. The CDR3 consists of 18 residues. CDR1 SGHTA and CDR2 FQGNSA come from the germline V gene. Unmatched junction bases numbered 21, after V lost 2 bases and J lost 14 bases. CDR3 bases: TGTGCCAGCAGCTTATTGGGCCCCGGGGACAGCACGCTATGGGCCCTCCACTTT. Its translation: CASSLLGPGDSTLWALHF.

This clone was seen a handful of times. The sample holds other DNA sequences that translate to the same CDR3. In DNA form, the CDR3 reads TGTGCCAGCAGCCCGGGACAGGGTAATTCACCCCTCCACTTT. Residues: CASSPGQGNSPLHF. The gene calls are TRBV7-2 and TRBJ1-6; TRBD1 agrees at 9 bases. Looked up from germline, CDR1 is SGHTA and CDR2 is FQGNSA. The CDR3 consists of 14 residues. With 5 bases clipped from V and 6 bases from J, the junction kept 2 bases outside the gene matches.

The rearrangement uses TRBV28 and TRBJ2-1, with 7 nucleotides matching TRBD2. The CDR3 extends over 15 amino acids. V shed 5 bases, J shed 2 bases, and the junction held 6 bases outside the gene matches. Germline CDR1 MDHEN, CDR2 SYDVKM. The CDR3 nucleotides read TGTGCCAGCAGTGTCCTAGCGGAGGCCTACAATGAGCAGTTCTTC. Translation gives CASSVLAEAYNEQFF.

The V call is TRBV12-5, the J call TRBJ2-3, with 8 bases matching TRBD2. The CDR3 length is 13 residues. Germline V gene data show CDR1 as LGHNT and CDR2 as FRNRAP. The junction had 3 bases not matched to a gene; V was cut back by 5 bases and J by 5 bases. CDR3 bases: TGTGCTAGTGGTACGAGCGGGGGAGATACGCAGTATTTT. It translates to CASGTSGGDTQYF.

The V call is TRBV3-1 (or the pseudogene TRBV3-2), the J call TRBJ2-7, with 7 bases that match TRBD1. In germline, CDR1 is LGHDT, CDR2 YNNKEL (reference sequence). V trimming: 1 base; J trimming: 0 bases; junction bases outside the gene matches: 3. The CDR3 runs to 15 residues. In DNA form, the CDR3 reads TGTGCCAGCAGCCAAGCGACAGGGCTCTCCTACGAGCAGTACTTC. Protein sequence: CASSQATGLSYEQYF.

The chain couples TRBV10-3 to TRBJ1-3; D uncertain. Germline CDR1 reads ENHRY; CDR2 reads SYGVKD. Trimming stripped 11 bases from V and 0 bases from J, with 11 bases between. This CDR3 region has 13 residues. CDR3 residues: CAVAIASGNTIYF. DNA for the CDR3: TGTGCCGTCGCTATAGCCTCTGGAAACACCATATATTTT.